Here is one T cell receptor (beta chain) with its context. These data come from a study of CD8 T cells in Susac syndrome. A quantity of 0.5 to 1 ug RNA underwent reverse transcription using random hexamers. TCRdb ran MiXCR on the immunoSEQ multiplex PCR reads and lists one entry per CDR3 protein. The table has around 270,000 distinct CDR3 sequences, 75% to 90% seen once. The CDR3 loop spans 15 amino acids. Unmatched junction bases numbered 5, after V lost 1 base and J lost 9 bases. Germline lookup yields CDR1 SEHNR and CDR2 FQNEAQ (reference sequence). The sequence came from a human donor with multiple sclerosis. The chain links TRBV7-9 to TRBJ2-1; 11 nucleotides align to TRBD2. Sample: CD8+ T cells from PBMCs. The CDR3 region is CASSLDTSGGGEQFF. DNA for the CDR3: TGTGCCAGCAGCTTAGATACTAGCGGGGGAGGTGAGCAGTTCTTC. The full variable domain, its missing parts supplied by reference TRBV7-9 and TRBJ2-1, is DTGVSQNPRHKITKRGQNVTFRCDPISEHNRLYWYRQTLGQGPEFLTYFQNEAQLEKSRLLSDRFSAERPKGSFSTLEIQRTEQGDSAMYLCASSLDTSGGGEQFFGPGTRLTVL.